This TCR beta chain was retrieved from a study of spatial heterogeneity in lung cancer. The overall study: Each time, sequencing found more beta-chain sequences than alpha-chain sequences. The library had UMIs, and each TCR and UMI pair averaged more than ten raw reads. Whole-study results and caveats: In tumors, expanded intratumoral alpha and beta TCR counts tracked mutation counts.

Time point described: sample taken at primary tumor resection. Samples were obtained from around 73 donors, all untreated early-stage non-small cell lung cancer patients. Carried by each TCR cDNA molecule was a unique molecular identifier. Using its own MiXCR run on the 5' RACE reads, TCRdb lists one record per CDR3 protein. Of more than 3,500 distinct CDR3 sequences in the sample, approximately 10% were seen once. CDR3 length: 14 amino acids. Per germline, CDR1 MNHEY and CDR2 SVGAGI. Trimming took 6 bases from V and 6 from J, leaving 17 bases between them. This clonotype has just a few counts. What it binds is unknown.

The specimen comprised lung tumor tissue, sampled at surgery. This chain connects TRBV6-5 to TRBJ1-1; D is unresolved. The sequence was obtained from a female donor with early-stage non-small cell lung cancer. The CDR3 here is CASSLEHPDAEAFF. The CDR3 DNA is TGTGCCAGCAGCCTCGAGCACCCTGACGCTGAAGCTTTCTTT.